This TCR beta chain was documented in a study of CD8 T cells in ankylosing spondylitis. The study's findings and limits: Some of the motif variants had earlier been found in reactive arthritis patients' fluid and blood.

Trimming took 2 bases from V and 4 from J, leaving 9 bases between them. The CDR3 extends over 14 amino acids. TCR beta libraries were made by quantitative 5'-RACE with molecular barcodes. From the 5' RACE reads, TCRdb called clonotypes with MiXCR, one entry per CDR3 protein. Of 150,000 to 200,000 distinct CDR3 sequences detected, about an eighth appear once; the ten largest clones hold approximately 11%. This clonotype was counted a single time. Its antigen is undetermined. V usage is TRBV12-3 or TRBV12-4 and J usage is TRBJ2-1; D remains unclear. The specimen sequenced was blood, either unsorted or a sorted T cell fraction (not recorded which). This clonotype was obtained from a female donor with ankylosing spondylitis or in good health (not recorded which). The DNA of the CDR3 is TGTGCCAGCAGTTTACCCGCTGGTTACAATGAGCAGTTCTTC. Residues: CASSLPAGYNEQFF.